This T cell receptor beta chain was sequenced during a study of naive and memory T cell subsets. TCR cDNA received a 3' ligated oligonucleotide that carried a UMI. RNA was extracted from under 3 ml of whole blood of healthy adults. Input was roughly 1 to 1000 ng of DNase-treated total RNA without cell sorting. The CDR3 sequence is 15 residues long. The V gene's germline CDR1 is SGDLS and CDR2 YYNGEE. V lost 4 bases to trimming and J lost 3 bases, with 13 bases between them. General study findings and limits: Potentially, T cell activation and differentiation skew this RNA-based measurement.

With regard to this clonotype: No antigen is known for it.

The SP2 primer and nested alpha and beta constant region primers amplified ligated cDNA in four rounds. Alpha and beta constant region primers primed reverse transcription for blood and skin samples. MiXCR, applied by TCRdb to the 5' RACE reads, yields one record per CDR3 protein. This sample has tens of thousands of distinct CDR3 sequences; more than 7.5% occur once, and the top ten carry over 8%. V gene TRBV9 combines with J gene TRBJ2-2, with D maybe TRBD1 (6 bases). The receptor's source is a female donor in good health. The CDR3 nucleotides read TGTGCCAGCAGCCCCGGGACACTCGACACCGGGGAGCTGTTTTTT. It is translated as CASSPGTLDTGELFF.